Following are 25 T cell receptor beta chains from one sample sequenced in a study of blood T cell dynamics during melanoma immunotherapy. Sequenced by immunoSEQ multiplex PCR; TCRdb stores in-frame clones only, minus some. The repertoire holds 25,000 to 35,000 clones, with around 80% as singletons. As to time point: week 3, after first cycle of checkpoint inhibitor. The specimen comprised blood, sampled from a patient treated with checkpoint blockade. The receptor source for this set is a human donor with melanoma.

The V gene is TRBV7-9, the J gene TRBJ1-2; no firm D call. V was clipped by 1 base and J by 7 bases, with 19 bases between them. The germline gives CDR1 SEHNR, CDR2 FQNEAQ (reference sequence). There are 16 residues in the CDR3. The CDR3 spells CASSLDGSTGVGGYTF. In DNA form, the CDR3 reads TGTGCCAGCAGCTTAGACGGAAGCACCGGGGTGGGTGGCTACACCTTC.

The J gene is TRBJ1-3, the V gene TRBV6-4; the D is unclear. Trimming took 4 bases from V and 1 from J, leaving 11 bases between them. The V gene's germline CDR1 is MRHNA and CDR2 SNTAGT. This CDR3 spans 15 amino acids. In DNA form, the CDR3 reads TGTGCCAGCAGTGTCCTGCGAGGATCTGGAAACACCATATATTTT. Its translation: CASSVLRGSGNTIYF.

This chain uses TRBV7-3 with TRBJ2-7; 8 nucleotides align to TRBD1. This CDR3 spans 15 amino acids. Germline V CDR1 and CDR2: SGHTA, FQGTGA. Trimming at V came to 2 bases and at J to 3 bases, leaving 6 bases not matched to a gene. For the CDR3, the DNA is TGTGCCAGCAGCTTACCTGGACAGGGTAACTACGAGCAGTACTTC. As protein: CASSLPGQGNYEQYF.

The chain recombines TRBV6-6 with TRBJ2-7, with D perhaps being TRBD1 or TRBD2 (6 bases each). Germline-derived CDR1 and CDR2 are MNHNY and SVGAGI (reference sequence). The CDR3 consists of 14 residues. V lost 8 bases and J 2 bases, leaving 16 bases between the germline ends. CDR3 bases: TGTGCCAGCGGCCTTGGGGGGCTAACCTACGAGCAGTACTTC. This sequence encodes CASGLGGLTYEQYF.

The rearrangement links TRBV28 to TRBJ1-1; D not resolved. V was pared by 5 bases and J by 2 bases, with 15 bases between. There are 15 residues in the CDR3. Germline loops: CDR1 MDHEN, CDR2 SYDVKM. CDR3 nucleotides: TGTGCCAGCAGTCCTTCCGCTCGACTCAACACTGAAGCTTTCTTT. Translating gives CASSPSARLNTEAFF.

V is TRBV7-2 and J is TRBJ2-7; TRBD1 matches 7 bases. Germline V CDR1 and CDR2: SGHTA, FQGNSA. The CDR3 has 13 residues. With 1 base clipped from V and 4 bases from J, the junction kept 1 base outside the gene matches. Written as DNA, the CDR3 is TGTGCCAGCAGCTTAGACAGGGGATACGAGCAGTACTTC. Its translation is CASSLDRGYEQYF.

This clone occurred a few times. The V gene is TRBV7-2, the J gene TRBJ2-2; no clear D gene. CDR3 length: 14 residues. Trimming took off 3 bases at V and 7 bases at J, with 12 bases between the two ends. Germline V gives CDR1 SGHTA, CDR2 FQGNSA. CDR3 nucleotides: TGTGCCAGCAGCTTGGGCTTCGGTCTCGGGGAGCTGTTTTTT. It specifies CASSLGFGLGELFF. The whole variable domain, filled in from reference TRBV7-2 and TRBJ2-2, reads GAGVSQSPSNKVTEKGKDVELRCDPISGHTALYWYRQSLGQGLEFLIYFQGNSAPDKSGLPSDRFSAERTGGSVSTLTIQRTQQEDSAVYLCASSLGFGLGELFFGEGSRLTVL.

The chain joins TRBV5-1 to TRBJ1-2, with 11 bases fitting TRBD1. CDR1 SGHRS and CDR2 YFSETQ come from the germline V gene. Trimming took 4 bases from V and 8 from J; bases not matched to a gene: 7. The CDR3 sequence is 14 residues long. The CDR3 DNA reads TGCGCCAGCAGCCGCGGACAGGGGGCGCACGGCTACACCTTC. Translated, it gives CASSRGQGAHGYTF.

The V call is TRBV19, the J call TRBJ1-5; D not resolved. Germline loops: CDR1 LNHDA, CDR2 SQIVND (reference sequence). The CDR3 totals 15 residues. Trimming took 2 bases from V and 0 from J, leaving 8 bases between them. The CDR3 coding sequence is TGTGCCAGTAGTATACGAAATCCTAGCAATCAGCCCCAGCATTTT. Translated, it gives CASSIRNPSNQPQHF.

A single count supports this clone. This chain links TRBV4-1 with TRBJ2-3; D may be TRBD1 (5 bases). Trimming shortened V by 0 bases and J by 2 bases, and 9 bases separated the two germline ends. The CDR3 runs to 15 residues. CDR1 and CDR2 (germline): MGHRA, YSYEKL. The DNA of the CDR3 is TGCGCCAGCAGCCAAGAAGTGACAGTCACAGATACGCAGTATTTT. It specifies CASSQEVTVTDTQYF.

V usage is TRBV6-5 and J usage is TRBJ2-5; either TRBD1 or TRBD2 may fit D (6 bases each). V was pared by 6 bases and J by 4 bases, with 9 bases between. This CDR3 comprises 12 residues. Germline V gene sequence: CDR1 MNHEY, CDR2 SVGAGI. The CDR3 loop is CASRGGAETQYF. DNA of the CDR3: TGTGCCAGCAGGGGGGGCGCAGAGACCCAGTACTTC.

This chain joins TRBV4-3 and TRBJ2-3, with unresolved D. The ends were cut back, 4 bases at V and 0 bases at J, with 8 bases in the middle. Germline V lookup: CDR1 LGHNA, CDR2 YSLEER. The CDR3 extends over 14 amino acids. CDR3 bases: TGCGCCAGCAGCCTTGGAGCTAGCACAGATACGCAGTATTTT. It encodes CASSLGASTDTQYF.

This chain joins TRBV5-6 and TRBJ2-3; D not resolved. Deletions cut 4 bases from V and 0 bases from J, with 12 bases between. This CDR3 contains 15 residues. Germline assignment: CDR1 SGHDT and CDR2 YYEEEE. DNA of the CDR3: TGTGCCAGCAGCCCGAGACTGGCTAGCACAGATACGCAGTATTTT. Encoded protein: CASSPRLASTDTQYF.

This chain joins TRBV2 and TRBJ2-5, with D unresolved. V dropped 6 bases and J dropped 2 bases, with 4 bases sitting between them. Germline loops: CDR1 SNHLY, CDR2 FYNNEI. This CDR3 has 11 residues. The CDR3 sequence is CASRGQETQYF. The CDR3 nucleotides read TGTGCCAGCAGGGGTCAAGAGACCCAGTACTTC.

This chain uses TRBV5-1 with TRBJ2-7, with 7 bases aligning to TRBD1. This CDR3 has 14 amino acids. From germline, CDR1 is SGHRS and CDR2 YFSETQ. The ends lost 0 bases at V and 6 bases at J; junction bases unmatched: 6. The CDR3 sequence is CASSLGQGPFEQYF. DNA for the CDR3: TGCGCCAGCAGCTTGGGACAGGGACCCTTCGAGCAGTACTTC. The full variable domain, with the rest looked up from reference TRBV5-1 and TRBJ2-7, is KAGVTQTPRYLIKTRGQQVTLSCSPISGHRSVSWYQQTPGQGLQFLFEYFSETQRNKGNFPGRFSGRQFSNSRSEMNVSTLELGDSALYLCASSLGQGPFEQYFGPGTRLTVT.

The chain uses TRBV7-8 and TRBJ1-3; 9 bases align to TRBD1. The CDR3 is 15 amino acids. V lost 3 bases, J lost 4 bases, and 4 bases stayed unmatched. Germline V gene sequence: CDR1 SGHVS, CDR2 FQNEAQ. The CDR3 region has the DNA TGTGCCAGCAGCTTGAGACAGGGGGACGGAAACACCATATATTTT. It is translated as CASSLRQGDGNTIYF.

The chain combines TRBV28 with TRBJ1-1; D is undetermined. Per germline, CDR1 MDHEN and CDR2 SYDVKM. The ends were cut back, 3 bases at V and 10 bases at J, with 6 bases in the middle. The CDR3 covers 10 residues. CDR3 loop: CASSFGTAFF. The CDR3 DNA is TGTGCCAGCAGTTTCGGAACAGCTTTCTTT.

The chain uses TRBV27 and TRBJ1-1; D unclear. The CDR3 has 11 amino acids. With 6 bases removed from V and 1 base from J, the gap between germline ends came to 3 bases. Germline-derived CDR1 and CDR2 are MNHEY and SMNVEV (reference sequence). Written as DNA, the CDR3 is TGTGCCAGCAGGAAGAACACTGAAGCTTTCTTT. Protein sequence: CASRKNTEAFF.

The rearrangement joins TRBV7-2 to TRBJ2-3; no clear D. The CDR3 contains 14 residues. V lost 4 bases and J lost 0, with 8 bases in between. CDR1 SGHTA and CDR2 FQGNSA come from the germline V gene. CDR3: CASSSQASTDTQYF. The CDR3 DNA reads as TGTGCCAGCAGCTCGCAGGCCAGCACAGATACGCAGTATTTT.

The chain combines TRBV5-8 with TRBJ1-1; weak D call: TRBD1 (5 bases). V shed 1 base and J shed 4 bases, with 11 bases lying between them. Per germline, CDR1 SGHTS and CDR2 YDEGEE. The CDR3 spans 14 residues. Here the CDR3 reads CASSLQGRTTEAFF. The DNA for the CDR3 is TGTGCCAGCAGCTTGCAGGGTAGGACCACTGAAGCTTTCTTT.

The chain employs TRBV2 and TRBJ2-5; 7 bases are a match to TRBD2. Per the germline V gene, CDR1 is SNHLY and CDR2 is FYNNEI. The CDR3 runs 13 residues. Trimming removed 8 bases from V and 4 bases from J; junction bases left unmatched: 7. In nucleotides, the CDR3 is TGTGCCAGCGGGACGGGGGGAGGAGAGACCCAGTACTTC. Its translation: CASGTGGGETQYF.

CDR3 DNA: TGCGCCAGCAGCATGGATGCTGCAACTAATGAAAAACTGTTTTTT. It is translated as CASSMDAATNEKLFF. V and J are TRBV5-1 and TRBJ1-4, with D unresolved. Germline assignment: CDR1 SGHRS and CDR2 YFSETQ. Between the trimmed V and J ends, which lost 4 bases and 0 bases, there was a span of 10 bases. This CDR3 has 15 residues.

This clone was counted once. J is TRBJ1-2 and V is TRBV5-5; no clear D. Germline V gene data show CDR1 as SGHKS and CDR2 as YYEKEE (reference sequence). V lost 4 bases and J 6 bases, leaving 19 bases between the germline ends. This CDR3 has 15 residues. The CDR3: CASSPSPGQRDGYTF. The CDR3 DNA follows: TGTGCCAGCAGCCCGTCTCCCGGCCAGAGGGATGGCTACACCTTC.

This clone has a single count. This rearrangement joins TRBV5-1 to TRBJ1-1; TRBD1 might be the D (6 bases). The CDR3 loop spans 16 amino acids. V lost 5 bases to trimming and J lost 1 base, with 18 bases between them. CDR1 and CDR2 from the germline V gene are SGHRS and YFSETQ. CDR3 sequence: CASSQRQVSGNTEAFF. As DNA, the CDR3 is TGCGCCAGCAGTCAACGACAGGTATCAGGGAACACTGAAGCTTTCTTT.

The gene calls are TRBV19 and TRBJ2-7; D may correspond to TRBD1 or TRBD2 (5 bases each). Germline lookup yields CDR1 LNHDA and CDR2 SQIVND (reference sequence). The CDR3 spans 14 residues. With 6 bases removed from V and 1 base from J, the gap between germline ends came to 13 bases. The CDR3 DNA reads as TGTGCCAGTAGCCACCGGGACCGTTCCTACGAGCAGTACTTC. Its protein product is CASSHRDRSYEQYF.